Below, 9 T cell receptor beta chains from the same sample are listed, as sequenced in a study of cytomegalovirus exposure and HLA in healthy donors (dated by TCRdb to about 2017). Library preparation employed the immunoSEQ multiplex PCR assay. A mixture of 60 forward primers for TCR Vbeta segments and 13 reverse primers for TCR Jbeta segments was used in the multiplex PCR. Entries here come from immuneACCESS through TCRdb and include only in-frame sequences with V and J called. Some clones fail to appear in such tables; in the studies checked, an unresolved V gene covers under half of the shortfall, and the cause of the remainder is unknown. In all, the sample holds around 200,000 clones, and about 85% of those were seen once. The ten largest clones add up to roughly 10% of the sample. The sequencing input was PBMCs. The receptors come from a woman between 50 and 59 years old in good health and CMV-seropositive.

The chain is built from TRBV15 and TRBJ2-4; D perhaps matches TRBD1 (6 bases). CDR1 is LNHNV and CDR2 is YYDKDF in the germline V gene (reference sequence). Between the trimmed V and J ends, which lost 1 base and 6 bases, there was a span of 10 bases. The CDR3 is 14 residues long. The CDR3 DNA sequence: TGTGCCACCAGCAGAGGGGGGACACTAAACATTCAGTACTTC. Its translation is CATSRGGTLNIQYF.

This clone was seen just once. The chain combines TRBV7-2 with TRBJ2-1, with a tentative D call TRBD2 (6 bases). This CDR3 region has 13 residues. Germline-derived CDR1 and CDR2 are SGHTA and FQGNSA. Deletions cut 5 bases from V and 6 bases from J, with 11 bases between. The CDR3 DNA is TGTGCCAGCAGCACCGGGACTTTCAATGAGCAGTTCTTC. Translated: CASSTGTFNEQFF.

The genes are TRBV27 and TRBJ2-7; the D is unclear. The germline V and J ends were trimmed by 8 bases and 3 bases, with 5 bases remaining between them. The CDR3 runs 10 residues. CDR1 and CDR2 (germline): MNHEY, SMNVEV (reference sequence). The CDR3 loop is CASGRYEQYF. As DNA, the CDR3 is TGTGCCAGCGGGCGCTACGAGCAGTACTTC.

The chain uses TRBV28 and TRBJ2-7; maybe TRBD2 (6 bases). V lost 4 bases and J lost 3, with 19 bases in between. Germline CDR1 MDHEN, CDR2 SYDVKM. The CDR3 runs to 16 residues. CDR3 in amino acids: CASSSPGRGSGYEQYF. CDR3 bases: TGTGCCAGCAGTTCCCCCGGGCGGGGTAGTGGCTACGAGCAGTACTTC.

The chain joins TRBV5-1 to TRBJ2-3, with unresolved D. CDR3 length: 12 residues. Germline V gene data show CDR1 as SGHRS and CDR2 as YFSETQ. With 4 bases removed from V and 2 bases from J, the gap between germline ends came to 5 bases. CDR3: CASSQFTDTQYF. The CDR3 DNA is TGCGCCAGCAGCCAGTTCACAGATACGCAGTATTTT.

This clone was detected only once. One end of the junction fails to match germline, which may point to a read error. The chain combines TRBV7-9 with TRBJ1-4; D call uncertain. This CDR3 spans 12 amino acids. The V gene's germline CDR1 is SEHNR and CDR2 FQNEAQ (reference sequence). Here the CDR3 DNA reads TGTTCCAGCAGGTCCGGCGGCGACAAACTGTTTTTT. Protein sequence: CSSRSGGDKLFF.

The rearrangement joins TRBV28 to TRBJ2-1, with D tentatively TRBD1 (5 bases). The CDR3 totals 11 residues. The germline V and J ends were trimmed by 4 bases and 7 bases, with 5 bases remaining between them. The germline gives CDR1 MDHEN, CDR2 SYDVKM. The CDR3 region has the DNA TGTGCCAGCAGTTACAGGAATGAGCAGTTCTTC. Translating gives CASSYRNEQFF.

The V and J genes are TRBV5-1 and TRBJ1-1; 8 nucleotides match TRBD1. CDR3 length: 14 amino acids. Unmatched junction bases numbered 6, after V lost 5 bases and J lost 3 bases. Germline V gene data show CDR1 as SGHRS and CDR2 as YFSETQ. CDR3: CASRRRTGYTEAFF. In nucleotides, the CDR3 is TGCGCCAGCAGACGACGGACAGGGTACACTGAAGCTTTCTTT.

V gene TRBV5-5 combines with J gene TRBJ2-1; no firm D call. The germline CDR1 and CDR2 sequences are SGHKS and YYEKEE (reference sequence). V lost 5 bases to trimming and J lost 4 bases, with 10 bases between them. This CDR3 spans 13 amino acids. CDR3 sequence (DNA): TGTGCCAGCAGGCATACAGATTACAATGAGCAGTTCTTC. It yields the protein CASRHTDYNEQFF.